The 32 T cell receptor beta chains in this list originate from one sample, sequenced in a study of siplizumab effects on memory and regulatory T cells. Sequenced by immunoSEQ multiplex PCR; TCRdb stores in-frame clones only, minus some. This table has 90,000 to 130,000 clones, 80% to 95% appearing once. Source material: CD4+ T cells sorted from blood. These receptors originate from a human donor in good health.

The chain links TRBV29-1 to TRBJ1-5; unclear D gene. Trimming took 4 bases from V and 4 from J, leaving 8 bases between them. This CDR3 comprises 12 residues. Germline assignment: CDR1 SQVTM and CDR2 ANQGSEA. This CDR3 reads CSVGDVNQPQHF. DNA of the CDR3: TGCAGCGTTGGAGACGTAAATCAGCCCCAGCATTTT.

The V call is TRBV5-1, the J call TRBJ2-5; D call uncertain. Germline-derived CDR1 and CDR2 are SGHRS and YFSETQ. The CDR3 is 16 residues long. V lost 1 base and J lost 5, with 18 bases in between. Here the CDR3 DNA reads TGCGCCAGCAGCTTGCTAGGGCTCCCGGGCCAGGAGACCCAGTACTTC. Its protein is CASSLLGLPGQETQYF.

The V and J genes are TRBV6-5 and TRBJ2-7; D unclear. Trimming removed 8 bases at V and 4 bases at J, with 15 bases between. This CDR3 has 13 amino acids. The V gene's germline CDR1 is MNHEY and CDR2 SVGAGI. CDR3 coding DNA: TGTGCCAGCTCCGGCGATTCTACGTACGAGCAGTACTTC. Protein: CASSGDSTYEQYF.

The chain recombines TRBV19 with TRBJ2-1; TRBD1 agrees at 10 bases. V shed 9 bases and J 7 bases; nucleotides not matched to a gene: 15. CDR1 and CDR2 from the germline V gene are LNHDA and SQIVND (reference sequence). CDR3 size: 16 residues. CDR3 sequence: CASKDGRTGGRNEQFF. The DNA for the CDR3 is TGTGCCAGCAAGGATGGAAGGACAGGGGGTCGAAATGAGCAGTTCTTC.

The chain links TRBV5-1 to TRBJ2-1; tentative D call: TRBD2 (5 bases). The V gene lost 4 bases and the J gene lost 0 bases, with 14 bases spanning the gap. The CDR3 extends over 16 amino acids. CDR1 and CDR2 (germline): SGHRS, YFSETQ. The CDR3 region has the DNA TGCGCCAGCAGCCCAGGACTGTTTAGCTCCTACAATGAGCAGTTCTTC. This gives the protein CASSPGLFSSYNEQFF.

As to this clone: The same CDR3 arises from other DNA sequences in this sample as well. The gene calls are TRBV5-1 and TRBJ2-1, with 10 bases that match TRBD2. The CDR3 consists of 15 residues. Losses at the gene ends were 1 base for V and 2 bases for J; bases not matched to a gene: 0. Germline V gene sequence: CDR1 SGHRS, CDR2 YFSETQ. The CDR3 DNA reads as TGCGCCAGCAGCTTGACTAGCGGGGCCTACAATGAGCAGTTCTTC. Translation gives CASSLTSGAYNEQFF.

This rearrangement joins TRBV2 to TRBJ2-3, with no clear D. The CDR3 spans 15 residues. In germline, CDR1 is SNHLY, CDR2 FYNNEI. V was shortened by 4 bases and J by 2 bases, with 13 bases between the two germline ends. The CDR3 nucleotides read TGTGCCAGCAGTGCAACCCCTTACCACACAGATACGCAGTATTTT. Residues: CASSATPYHTDTQYF. Using reference TRBV2 and TRBJ2-3 for the parts outside the CDR3, the full variable domain is EPEVTQTPSHQVTQMGQEVILRCVPISNHLYFYWYRQILGQKVEFLVSFYNNEISEKSEIFDDQFSVERPDGSNFTLKIRSTKLEDSAMYFCASSATPYHTDTQYFGPGTRLTVL.

The chain links TRBV18 to TRBJ2-1; 12 bases agree with TRBD2. The germline gives CDR1 KGHSH, CDR2 LQKENI. This CDR3 is 16 amino acids long. The junction had 8 bases not matched to a gene; V was cut back by 4 bases and J by 7 bases. The chain's CDR3 is CASSLWTSGEWNEQFF. CDR3 DNA sequence: TGTGCCAGCTCACTGTGGACTAGCGGGGAGTGGAATGAGCAGTTCTTC.

The gene calls are TRBV5-4 and TRBJ2-3; TRBD1 might be the D (5 bases). This CDR3 is built from 15 residues. CDR1 is SGHNT and CDR2 is YYREEE in the germline V gene (reference sequence). V was pared by 5 bases and J by 2 bases, with 15 bases between. CDR3 residues: CASRTLTVPTDTQYF. In nucleotides, the CDR3 is TGTGCCAGCAGAACCCTGACAGTCCCCACAGATACGCAGTATTTT.

The gene calls are TRBV7-6 and TRBJ2-1; 9 nucleotides agree with TRBD1. Germline-derived CDR1 and CDR2 are SGHVS and FNYEAQ. The CDR3 covers 15 residues. The V and J ends lost 5 bases and 9 bases, in that order; junction bases with no gene match: 11. The CDR3 loop reads CASSPRQGGDGEQFF. CDR3 coding DNA: TGTGCCAGCAGCCCCCGACAGGGGGGAGATGGTGAGCAGTTCTTC.

The chain couples TRBV2 to TRBJ2-5; no clear D gene. The CDR3 has 13 residues. CDR1 SNHLY and CDR2 FYNNEI come from the germline V gene. V lost 10 bases and J lost 4, with 16 bases in between. CDR3 protein: CANVMDVGETQYF. The CDR3 DNA follows: TGTGCCAATGTAATGGACGTGGGAGAGACCCAGTACTTC.

DNA of the CDR3: TGTGCCAGCAGTGTATGGGACAGACTCCGGGCCCGATCACCCCTCCACTTT. This translates into CASSVWDRLRARSPLHF. The gene calls are TRBV2 and TRBJ1-6, with 7 bases that match TRBD1. Looked up from germline, CDR1 is SNHLY and CDR2 is FYNNEI. V shed 4 bases and J 10 bases; nucleotides not matched to a gene: 16. The CDR3 loop spans 17 amino acids.

CDR3 coding DNA: TGTGCCAGCAGATTACAGGGGGGGAGCTCTGGGGCCAACGTCCTGACTTTC. Amino acid sequence: CASRLQGGSSGANVLTF. The genes are TRBV27 and TRBJ2-6, with D perhaps matching TRBD1 (8 bases). The CDR3 consists of 17 residues. V dropped 6 bases and J dropped 0 bases, with 15 bases sitting between them. From germline, CDR1 is MNHEY and CDR2 SMNVEV (reference sequence).

This clone was picked up a small number of times. The rearrangement uses TRBV29-1 and TRBJ2-1; D is undetermined. The V and J ends lost 4 bases and 5 bases respectively, with 6 bases between them. This CDR3 is 11 amino acids long. Germline V gene sequence: CDR1 SQVTM, CDR2 ANQGSEA. The CDR3 DNA follows: TGCAGCGTTGCCTCAAACAATGAGCAGTTCTTC. This codes for CSVASNNEQFF.

The chain is built from TRBV7-2 and TRBJ2-2, with 7 bases that match TRBD1. Trimming removed 5 bases from V and 7 bases from J; junction bases left unmatched: 4. The CDR3 covers 13 residues. CDR1 and CDR2 (germline): SGHTA, FQGNSA. The CDR3 loop reads CASSPGQVGELFF. The CDR3 DNA follows: TGTGCCAGCAGCCCCGGACAGGTCGGGGAGCTGTTTTTT. Full variable domain (rest looked up from reference TRBV7-2 and TRBJ2-2): GAGVSQSPSNKVTEKGKDVELRCDPISGHTALYWYRQSLGQGLEFLIYFQGNSAPDKSGLPSDRFSAERTGGSVSTLTIQRTQQEDSAVYLCASSPGQVGELFFGEGSRLTVL.

This sequence joins TRBV15 and TRBJ2-5; D is perhaps TRBD2 (6 bases). V was pared by 8 bases and J by 3 bases, with 13 bases between. Germline CDR1 and CDR2: LNHNV and YYDKDF (reference sequence). The CDR3 runs to 13 residues. The CDR3 is CATARDSEETQYF. The CDR3 DNA sequence: TGTGCCACCGCGAGGGACTCAGAAGAGACCCAGTACTTC. The entire variable domain, with the rest obtained from reference TRBV15 and TRBJ2-5, is as follows: DAMVIQNPRYQVTQFGKPVTLSCSQTLNHNVMYWYQQKSSQAPKLLFHYYDKDFNNEADTPDNFQSRRPNTSFCFLDIRSPGLGDTAMYLCATARDSEETQYFGPGTRLLVL.

V gene TRBV28 combines with J gene TRBJ1-2; the D gene is possibly TRBD1 (5 bases). Between the trimmed V and J ends, which lost 2 bases and 2 bases, there was a span of 6 bases. Germline lookup yields CDR1 MDHEN and CDR2 SYDVKM. The CDR3 runs 13 residues. The CDR3 loop is CASSLGTNYGYTF. For the CDR3, the DNA is TGTGCCAGCAGTTTAGGGACCAACTATGGCTACACCTTC.

The rearrangement joins TRBV9 to TRBJ2-2, with D unclear. Trimming stripped 3 bases from V and 10 bases from J, with 10 bases between. The CDR3 has 12 residues. From germline, CDR1 is SGDLS and CDR2 YYNGEE. CDR3 region: CASSGPGLELFF. CDR3 coding DNA: TGTGCCAGCAGCGGACCGGGCTTGGAGCTGTTTTTT.

The chain joins TRBV27 to TRBJ2-7; D unclear. With 8 bases removed from V and 4 bases from J, the gap between germline ends came to 18 bases. Per germline, CDR1 MNHEY and CDR2 SMNVEV (reference sequence). This CDR3 region has 14 residues. CDR3 loop: CASGPGRNGYEQYF. CDR3 in DNA: TGTGCCAGCGGACCGGGCCGGAACGGGTACGAGCAGTACTTC.

V is TRBV6-5 and J is TRBJ2-2, with no clear D. The CDR3 totals 14 residues. V was clipped by 6 bases and J by 0 bases, with 8 bases between them. Germline loops: CDR1 MNHEY, CDR2 SVGAGI. CDR3 residues: CASRLGPNTGELFF. CDR3 nucleotide sequence: TGTGCCAGCAGACTTGGACCGAACACCGGGGAGCTGTTTTTT.

The V gene is TRBV15, the J gene TRBJ2-1, with 7 bases matching TRBD1. V lost 0 bases, J lost 7 bases, and 15 bases stayed unmatched. This CDR3 spans 18 amino acids. CDR1 and CDR2 (germline): LNHNV, YYDKDF (reference sequence). The CDR3 region is CATSRDRWGQSGRNEQFF. DNA for the CDR3: TGTGCCACCAGCAGAGATAGGTGGGGACAGAGCGGTAGGAATGAGCAGTTCTTC.

Here the CDR3 DNA reads TGCGCCAGCAGCCAAGACGTGGATACGCAGTATTTT. It yields the protein CASSQDVDTQYF. The chain uses TRBV4-1 and TRBJ2-3; no definite D call. The V end lost 0 bases, the J end lost 6 bases, and 4 bases lay between the germline ends. The CDR3 spans 12 residues. From germline, CDR1 is MGHRA and CDR2 YSYEKL.

V gene TRBV25-1 combines with J gene TRBJ1-1; possible D gene TRBD1, 5 bases. Germline V gene lookup returns CDR1 MGHDK and CDR2 SYGVNS. Trimming stripped 3 bases from V and 2 bases from J, with 13 bases between. This CDR3 is 15 amino acids long. The CDR3 spells CASSESAGINTEAFF. The CDR3 coding sequence is TGTGCCAGCAGTGAGTCGGCAGGGATCAACACTGAAGCTTTCTTT.

Note on this clone: A junction end diverges from the germline sequence, so it may reflect a read error. V gene TRBV7-7 combines with J gene TRBJ1-3; 8 bases fit TRBD1. Looked up from germline, CDR1 is SSHAT and CDR2 is FNYEAQ (reference sequence). This CDR3 is 15 amino acids long. The CDR3, as DNA: TGTGCTAGCAGCTTAGACAGGGGCTCTGGAAACACCATATATTTT. This encodes CASSLDRGSGNTIYF.

The V call is TRBV7-8, the J call TRBJ2-1; 12 bases are a match to TRBD2. The CDR3 totals 17 residues. With V trimmed by 2 bases and J by 5 bases, 7 bases remained unmatched. Germline CDR1 is SGHVS and CDR2 is FQNEAQ. CDR3 nucleotide sequence: TGTGCCAGCAGCTTAATGCTAGCGGGAGGGCCGCACAATGAGCAGTTCTTC. Protein: CASSLMLAGGPHNEQFF.

V and J are TRBV6-6 and TRBJ2-5; D remains unclear. Germline V CDR1 and CDR2: MNHNY, SVGAGI (reference sequence). V gave up 2 bases and J gave up 3 bases, with 4 bases separating them. The CDR3 is 12 residues long. The CDR3 protein is CASSYRKETQYF. The DNA for the CDR3 is TGTGCCAGCAGTTACCGAAAAGAGACCCAGTACTTC.

The V call is TRBV6-5, the J call TRBJ2-7; 8 bases match TRBD2. V was pared by 0 bases and J by 6 bases, with 7 bases of the junction left unmatched. Germline CDR1 is MNHEY and CDR2 is SVGAGI. CDR3 size: 15 residues. The DNA for the CDR3 is TGTGCCAGCAGTTACTCTAGCGGGGAATCGTTCGAGCAGTACTTC. It is translated as CASSYSSGESFEQYF.

V and J are TRBV11-3 and TRBJ2-5; D unresolved. In germline, CDR1 is SGHNT, CDR2 YENEEA. This CDR3 is built from 13 residues. Deletions cut 2 bases from V and 2 bases from J, with 6 bases between. The CDR3 reads CASSLTDQETQYF. The CDR3 nucleotides read TGTGCCAGCAGCTTAACCGATCAAGAGACCCAGTACTTC.

CDR3: CAWSGYNTGELFF. CDR3 coding DNA: TGTGCCTGGAGTGGCTATAACACCGGGGAGCTGTTTTTT. The V call is TRBV30, the J call TRBJ2-2; no clear D. Deletions cut 1 base from V and 2 bases from J, with 5 bases between. Germline CDR1 reads GTSNPN; CDR2 reads SVGIG (reference sequence). The CDR3 totals 13 residues.

The J gene is TRBJ2-5, the V gene TRBV11-3, with D uncertain. The CDR3 covers 14 residues. The V end was cut by 3 bases, the J end by 1 base, with 9 bases between. Germline CDR1 and CDR2: SGHNT and YENEEA. CDR3 region: CASSFPAFQETQYF. The CDR3 DNA is TGTGCCAGCAGCTTCCCGGCCTTCCAAGAGACCCAGTACTTC.

The chain employs TRBV11-2 and TRBJ1-1; 12 bases fit TRBD1. Germline V lookup: CDR1 SGHAT, CDR2 FQNNGV. Losses at the gene ends were 3 bases for V and 3 bases for J; bases not matched to a gene: 14. The CDR3 is 19 amino acids. The CDR3 sequence is CASSFLPGQGARKDTEAFF. CDR3 in DNA: TGTGCCAGCAGCTTCCTCCCGGGACAGGGGGCGAGGAAGGACACTGAAGCTTTCTTT.

The chain uses TRBV5-1 and TRBJ1-3, with 8 bases that match TRBD1. Germline V CDR1 and CDR2: SGHRS, YFSETQ. V lost 4 bases, J lost 4 bases, and 4 bases stayed unmatched. The CDR3 totals 14 residues. CDR3 bases: TGCGCCAGCAGCCCCCGGACAGGGGGAAACACCATATATTTT. This translates into CASSPRTGGNTIYF.